The 2 T cell receptor beta chains presented below share a single source sample, sequenced in a study of blood T cell repertoires in COVID-19. Profiling relied on immunoSEQ multiplex PCR, and the TCRdb table lists in-frame clones only, not all of them. Found here are about 260,000 clones, approximately 90% of them singletons; the top ten hold about 0.95%. Sequenced input: PBMCs or T cells enriched from blood (not recorded which). The receptors come from a middle-aged man who had been exposed to COVID-19.

This chain connects TRBV4-1 to TRBJ2-1, with 8 bases matching TRBD2. Germline CDR1 and CDR2: MGHRA and YSYEKL. V dropped 4 bases and J dropped 5; count of bases not matched to a gene: 13. CDR3 length: 17 residues. DNA for the CDR3: TGCGCCAGCAGCCCCCAAGGACGGGGGGGGTCCCACAATGAGCAGTTCTTC. It yields the protein CASSPQGRGGSHNEQFF.

This chain connects TRBV5-1 to TRBJ1-3, with TRBD1 matching 7 bases. The CDR3 is 15 residues long. V lost 3 bases, J lost 3 bases, and 6 bases stayed unmatched. Germline values: CDR1 SGHRS, CDR2 YFSETQ. The CDR3 loop reads CASSSSTGDGNTIYF. As DNA, the CDR3 is TGCGCCAGCAGCTCTTCCACAGGGGATGGAAACACCATATATTTT.